The 2 T cell receptor beta chains listed next were all sequenced from one sample in a study of lymphopenia after photon versus proton radiotherapy. Assay: immunoSEQ multiplex PCR; the TCRdb copy retains only in-frame clones and omits some. The sample consists of 70,000 to 95,000 clones, more than 70% of them appearing once. The sequenced sample was peripheral blood, obtained from a patient treated with proton-based radiotherapy. The receptors were sampled from a man in his 60s with pancreatic cancer.

The chain recombines TRBV7-9 with TRBJ2-7; D possibly corresponds to TRBD1 (6 bases). V gave up 6 bases and J gave up 3 bases, with 9 bases separating them. Germline CDR1 SEHNR, CDR2 FQNEAQ (reference sequence). This CDR3 is 12 amino acids long. CDR3 nucleotides: TGTGCCAGCAGTTTGACAGGCTACGAGCAGTACTTC. Amino acid sequence: CASSLTGYEQYF.

The V and J genes are TRBV5-4 and TRBJ2-3; D perhaps matches TRBD2 (6 bases). The CDR3 covers 14 residues. V lost 3 bases and J 6 bases, leaving 14 bases between the germline ends. CDR1 and CDR2 from the germline V gene are SGHNT and YYREEE (reference sequence). CDR3 protein: CASSSGLAVDTQYF. As DNA, the CDR3 is TGTGCCAGCAGCTCGGGACTGGCCGTGGATACGCAGTATTTT. The entire variable domain, with the rest obtained from reference TRBV5-4 and TRBJ2-3, is as follows: ETGVTQSPTHLIKTRGQQVTLRCSSQSGHNTVSWYQQALGQGPQFIFQYYREEENGRGNFPPRFSGLQFPNYSSELNVNALELDDSALYLCASSSGLAVDTQYFGPGTRLTVL.